Following are 23 T cell receptor beta chains from one sample sequenced in a study of T cell responses to AZD1222 COVID-19 vaccine. The method was immunoSEQ multiplex PCR; TCRdb's version includes in-frame clones alone and lacks a portion of them. Of about 140,000 clones listed, more than 80% were seen once; the top ten hold less than 1%. The sample consisted of peripheral blood, taken on day 0 of MenACWY control vaccination. Every receptor here comes from an adult in good health.

J is TRBJ1-2 and V is TRBV6-2 or TRBV6-3, with 9 bases identical to TRBD1. Unmatched junction bases numbered 3, after V lost 5 bases and J lost 5 bases. The CDR3 has 13 residues. Germline CDR1 reads MNHEY; CDR2 reads SVGEGT. CDR3 residues: CASSRTGDYGYTF. The CDR3 region has the DNA TGTGCCAGCAGTAGGACAGGGGATTATGGCTACACCTTC.

CDR3 loop: CASSIHDRVGGYTF. CDR3 DNA: TGTGCCAGCAGTATCCATGACAGGGTCGGTGGCTACACCTTC. The V gene is TRBV27, the J gene TRBJ1-2; the match to TRBD1 covers 7 bases. Germline lookup yields CDR1 MNHEY and CDR2 SMNVEV (reference sequence). With V trimmed by 5 bases and J by 7 bases, 10 bases remained unmatched. This CDR3 is built from 14 residues.

V is TRBV27 and J is TRBJ2-2; perhaps TRBD1 as D (5 bases). Germline CDR1 MNHEY, CDR2 SMNVEV (reference sequence). V lost 4 bases and J lost 0, with 9 bases in between. The CDR3 has 15 residues. DNA of the CDR3: TGTGCCAGCAGTTGGTACAGGCCGAACACCGGGGAGCTGTTTTTT. This gives the protein CASSWYRPNTGELFF.

As regards this clone: Other nucleotide sequences from this sample produce the same CDR3. The chain joins TRBV5-6 to TRBJ1-2, with 8 bases lining up with TRBD1. Unmatched junction bases numbered 3, after V lost 4 bases and J lost 1 base. Germline loops: CDR1 SGHDT, CDR2 YYEEEE. The CDR3 contains 14 residues. The CDR3 DNA sequence: TGTGCCAGCAGCCGGGACAGGAATAACTATGGCTACACCTTC. Translated: CASSRDRNNYGYTF.

The gene calls are TRBV25-1 and TRBJ2-5; unclear D gene. From germline, CDR1 is MGHDK and CDR2 SYGVNS. Deletions cut 7 bases from V and 2 bases from J, with 14 bases between. The CDR3 covers 14 residues. The CDR3 DNA sequence: TGTGCCAGCACCACACCGGGCAGTCAAGAGACCCAGTACTTC. Translating gives CASTTPGSQETQYF.

This rearrangement joins TRBV7-9 to TRBJ1-1, with D maybe TRBD1 (5 bases). The V end lost 5 bases, the J end lost 3 bases, and 13 bases lay between the germline ends. Germline CDR1 SEHNR, CDR2 FQNEAQ (reference sequence). This CDR3 has 14 residues. The CDR3 nucleotides read TGTGCCAGCAGCGTCTGGCAGGGTTACACTGAAGCTTTCTTT. Translated, it gives CASSVWQGYTEAFF. The full variable domain, in which reference TRBV7-9 and TRBJ1-1 provide the parts outside the CDR3, is DTGVSQNPRHKITKRGQNVTFRCDPISEHNRLYWYRQTLGQGPEFLTYFQNEAQLEKSRLLSDRFSAERPKGSFSTLEIQRTEQGDSAMYLCASSVWQGYTEAFFGQGTRLTVV.

This chain links TRBV27 with TRBJ1-2; a possible D gene is TRBD1 (6 bases). The germline V gene has CDR1 MNHEY and CDR2 SMNVEV (reference sequence). V was cut by 6 bases and J by 8 bases, with 19 bases left in between. The length of the CDR3 is 14 residues. The CDR3 is CASSPGQYYGGYTF. In DNA form, the CDR3 reads TGTGCCAGCAGCCCCGGACAGTACTATGGGGGCTACACCTTC.

This chain links TRBV5-6 with TRBJ2-7, with D hard to call. Germline lookup yields CDR1 SGHDT and CDR2 YYEEEE. This CDR3 is 14 amino acids long. Trimming took off 1 base at V and 3 bases at J, with 11 bases between the two ends. CDR3 DNA: TGTGCCAGCAGCTTGTTGGGGTCCGGCTACGAGCAGTACTTC. It encodes CASSLLGSGYEQYF.

The rearrangement joins TRBV7-8 to TRBJ2-1, with 7 bases aligning to TRBD2. This CDR3 has 12 amino acids. Germline CDR1 reads SGHVS; CDR2 reads FQNEAQ. After removal of 5 bases from V and 10 bases from J, the junction contained 5 bases not matched to a gene. The CDR3 sequence: CASSLLASEQFF. CDR3 DNA sequence: TGTGCCAGCAGCCTACTAGCGTCGGAGCAGTTCTTC. Full variable domain (missing parts from reference TRBV7-8 and TRBJ2-1): GAGVSQSPRYKVAKRGQDVALRCDPISGHVSLFWYQQALGQGPEFLTYFQNEAQLDKSGLPSDRFFAERPEGSVSTLKIQRTQQEDSAVYLCASSLLASEQFFGPGTRLTVL.

The chain carries TRBV2 and TRBJ1-1; TRBD1 is a possible D gene (6 bases). V dropped 5 bases and J dropped 6 bases, with 16 bases sitting between them. This CDR3 region has 14 residues. Germline V gene data show CDR1 as SNHLY and CDR2 as FYNNEI. The CDR3 reads CASSPHPGAPEAFF. The CDR3 nucleotides are TGTGCCAGCAGTCCACATCCGGGGGCGCCTGAAGCTTTCTTT.

The V gene is TRBV11-2, the J gene TRBJ1-4; 10 bases match TRBD1. Germline V lookup: CDR1 SGHAT, CDR2 FQNNGV. The CDR3 contains 17 residues. Trimming cost V 3 bases and J 1 base; bases outside gene matches: 5. CDR3 DNA: TGTGCCAGCAGCTTTAGGACAGGGGGAGTAACTAATGAAAAACTGTTTTTT. This gives the protein CASSFRTGGVTNEKLFF.

The rearrangement links TRBV6-2 or TRBV6-3 to TRBJ1-5; D is uncertain. From germline, CDR1 is MNHEY and CDR2 SVGEGT. V shed 2 bases and J shed 1 base, with 6 bases lying between them. This CDR3 contains 14 residues. Written as DNA, the CDR3 is TGTGCCAGCAGTTACGGAGGAAGCAATCAGCCCCAGCATTTT. This gives the protein CASSYGGSNQPQHF.

The J gene is TRBJ1-6, the V gene TRBV5-4; D gene uncertain. Germline V CDR1 and CDR2: SGHNT, YYREEE (reference sequence). The CDR3 is 14 amino acids. V was pared by 5 bases and J by 9 bases, with 15 bases between. The CDR3 nucleotides read TGTGCCAGCAGTTCTGACCCCATCGGTTCACCCCTCCACTTT. Protein: CASSSDPIGSPLHF.

V is TRBV7-6 and J is TRBJ2-7; 10 bases map to TRBD1. Germline lookup yields CDR1 SGHVS and CDR2 FNYEAQ. This CDR3 has 15 residues. With 3 bases clipped from V and 4 bases from J, the junction kept 6 bases outside the gene matches. The CDR3 nucleotides read TGTGCCAGCAGCTTGAGACAGGGGGCGCGGTACGAGCAGTACTTC. Translating gives CASSLRQGARYEQYF. The full variable domain, with the rest looked up from reference TRBV7-6 and TRBJ2-7, is GAGVSQSPRYKVTKRGQDVALRCDPISGHVSLYWYRQALGQGPEFLTYFNYEAQQDKSGLPNDRFSAERPEGSISTLTIQRTEQRDSAMYRCASSLRQGARYEQYFGPGTRLTVT.

As regards this clone: At one of its ends the junction is not consistent with the germline gene, which may arise from a read error. This chain uses TRBV6-1 with TRBJ2-3; 7 bases fit TRBD1. Per germline, CDR1 MNHNS and CDR2 SASEGT. This CDR3 is built from 14 residues. The chain's CDR3 is CASSEDRVADTQYF. Written as DNA, the CDR3 is TGTGCCAGCAGCGAAGACAGGGTCGCAGATACGCAGTATTTT.

The chain uses TRBV12-3 or TRBV12-4 and TRBJ1-1; D unresolved. This CDR3 spans 13 amino acids. V lost 6 bases and J lost 1, with 9 bases in between. This chain's CDR3 is CASSNVANTEAFF. The DNA for the CDR3 is TGTGCCAGCAGCAATGTGGCGAACACTGAAGCTTTCTTT.

The V and J genes are TRBV24-1 and TRBJ2-1, with 8 bases identical to TRBD2. The V and J ends lost 6 bases and 7 bases, in that order; junction bases with no gene match: 13. Germline V gives CDR1 KGHDR, CDR2 SFDVKD. This CDR3 spans 16 amino acids. CDR3 bases: TGTGCCACCAGTTCATCAGGAGGGACTAGTATTAATGAGCAGTTCTTC. Amino acids: CATSSSGGTSINEQFF.

The chain carries TRBV11-3 and TRBJ2-1; weak D call: TRBD2 (6 bases). The germline V gene encodes CDR1 SGHNT and CDR2 YENEEA. The CDR3 has 14 amino acids. V shed 0 bases and J shed 6 bases, with 9 bases lying between them. CDR3 DNA: TGTGCCAGCAGCTTAGATTCGGGGGTCAATGAGCAGTTCTTC. Residues: CASSLDSGVNEQFF.

This chain links TRBV19 with TRBJ1-2; D is perhaps TRBD1 (5 bases). The CDR3 consists of 18 residues. V lost 2 bases, J lost 4 bases, and 23 bases lay in between. Germline CDR1 LNHDA, CDR2 SQIVND (reference sequence). CDR3 residues: CASSIRDDIFSSGYGYTF. Here the CDR3 DNA reads TGTGCCAGTAGTATACGGGACGATATCTTCTCTTCGGGCTATGGCTACACCTTC. Based on the CDR3 plus reference TRBV19 and TRBJ1-2, the full variable domain is DGGITQSPKYLFRKEGQNVTLSCEQNLNHDAMYWYRQDPGQGLRLIYYSQIVNDFQKGDIAEGYSVSREKKESFPLTVTSAQKNPTAFYLCASSIRDDIFSSGYGYTFGSGTRLTVV.

This clone was seen once. This rearrangement joins TRBV7-8 to TRBJ2-3; D possibly matches TRBD1 or TRBD2 (6 bases each). Trimming pared 4 bases from V and 4 bases from J, leaving 18 bases between. Germline CDR1 reads SGHVS; CDR2 reads FQNEAQ. CDR3 length equals 16 residues. Written as DNA, the CDR3 is TGTGCCAGCAGCTCCAACAGGGTTCCGGGGGCAGATACGCAGTATTTT. This encodes CASSSNRVPGADTQYF.

The chain links TRBV7-2 to TRBJ2-2, with D perhaps TRBD1 (6 bases). Deletions cut 6 bases from V and 1 base from J, with 15 bases between. The CDR3 sequence is 16 residues long. Germline V gene lookup returns CDR1 SGHTA and CDR2 FQGNSA. The DNA of the CDR3 is TGTGCCAGCAGTCTTCTGGGGGCAGAGAACACCGGGGAGCTGTTTTTT. It is translated as CASSLLGAENTGELFF.

The V and J genes are TRBV3-1 (or the pseudogene TRBV3-2) and TRBJ1-1; maybe TRBD1 (5 bases). CDR3 size: 15 residues. Per germline, CDR1 LGHDT and CDR2 YNNKEL (reference sequence). The V end was cut by 2 bases, the J end by 0 bases, with 10 bases between. CDR3 in amino acids: CASSQSGPVNTEAFF. The CDR3 bases are TGTGCCAGCAGCCAATCGGGACCAGTGAACACTGAAGCTTTCTTT.

This chain connects TRBV5-4 to TRBJ1-2, with TRBD1 identical over 8 bases. J was trimmed by 4 bases and V by 4 bases; bases with no gene match: 3. Per germline, CDR1 SGHNT and CDR2 YYREEE (reference sequence). The CDR3 totals 13 residues. The CDR3 DNA sequence: TGTGCCAGCAGCCGGGACAGGTCCTATGGCTACACCTTC. It is translated as CASSRDRSYGYTF.